The 10 T cell receptor beta chains below all came from one sample that was sequenced in a study of blood T cell repertoires in COVID-19. This table comes from immunoSEQ multiplex PCR, and its TCRdb copy is limited to in-frame clones, with some not included. The table includes fewer than 350,000 clones, approximately 85% detected once. The sequenced sample consisted of peripheral blood. Receptors originate from a man aged 18 to 29 with active or convalescent COVID-19.

The chain has TRBV5-1 and TRBJ1-1; D gene ambiguous. Trimming took 1 base from V and 3 from J, leaving 10 bases between them. The germline gives CDR1 SGHRS, CDR2 YFSETQ. This CDR3 region has 14 residues. CDR3 in DNA: TGCGCCAGCAGCTTGTGGTTGGGAGACACTGAAGCTTTCTTT. It is translated as CASSLWLGDTEAFF.

This chain uses TRBV19 with TRBJ1-5, with D perhaps matching TRBD1 (5 bases). This CDR3 region has 14 residues. Germline lookup yields CDR1 LNHDA and CDR2 SQIVND (reference sequence). V gave up 4 bases and J gave up 6 bases, with 13 bases separating them. The CDR3 region has the DNA TGTGCCAGTAGTACCACTCTGGGGGGTCAGCCCCAGCATTTT. Residues: CASSTTLGGQPQHF. The complete variable domain, with remaining parts taken from reference TRBV19 and TRBJ1-5, reads DGGITQSPKYLFRKEGQNVTLSCEQNLNHDAMYWYRQDPGQGLRLIYYSQIVNDFQKGDIAEGYSVSREKKESFPLTVTSAQKNPTAFYLCASSTTLGGQPQHFGDGTRLSIL.

This rearrangement joins TRBV7-2 to TRBJ1-4; TRBD1 might be the D (6 bases). CDR1 and CDR2 from the germline V gene are SGHTA and FQGNSA. V was pared by 7 bases and J by 3 bases, with 18 bases between. The CDR3 is 16 residues long. CDR3 sequence reads: CASTSGRGGSNEKLFF. CDR3 nucleotide sequence: TGTGCCAGCACCTCGGGCAGGGGTGGGTCTAATGAAAAACTGTTTTTT.

This CDR3 is CASSHGASGATDTQYF. In nucleotides, the CDR3 is TGTGCCAGCAGCCATGGGGCTAGCGGTGCCACAGATACGCAGTATTTT. The chain couples TRBV25-1 to TRBJ2-3, with 7 bases matching TRBD2. Germline CDR1 is MGHDK and CDR2 is SYGVNS. V shed 6 bases, J shed 2 bases, and the junction held 11 bases outside the gene matches. The CDR3 is made up of 16 amino acids.

V gene TRBV10-3 combines with J gene TRBJ1-3, with 8 positions matching TRBD1. Losses at the gene ends were 4 bases for V and 2 bases for J; bases not matched to a gene: 13. The germline CDR1 and CDR2 sequences are ENHRY and SYGVKD. The CDR3 is 18 amino acids. CDR3 in amino acids: CAISGTGTSPKTGNTIYF. As DNA, the CDR3 is TGTGCCATCAGTGGGACAGGGACTTCTCCTAAGACTGGAAACACCATATATTTT.

This chain's CDR3 is CASSQSRGQPQHF. CDR3 coding DNA: TGTGCCAGCAGCCAGTCCAGAGGTCAGCCCCAGCATTTT. This sequence joins TRBV12-3 or TRBV12-4 and TRBJ1-5; D remains unclear. The CDR3 is 13 residues long. The V gene lost 6 bases and the J gene lost 6 bases, with 12 bases spanning the gap.

The chain couples TRBV9 to TRBJ2-1; TRBD1 matches 10 bases. J lost 5 bases, V lost 8 bases, and 4 bases had no gene match. Looked up from germline, CDR1 is SGDLS and CDR2 is YYNGEE. This CDR3 is 13 amino acids long. CDR3 loop: CASRGTGDNEQFF. The CDR3 DNA follows: TGTGCCAGTCGGGGGACAGGGGACAATGAGCAGTTCTTC.

This chain links TRBV11-2 with TRBJ1-1, with TRBD1 identical over 8 bases. CDR1 SGHAT and CDR2 FQNNGV come from the germline V gene. J gave up 4 bases and V 5 bases, and 9 bases lay outside the gene matches. This CDR3 spans 15 amino acids. DNA for the CDR3: TGTGCCAGCAGCCCCCTTTTCACAGGGGGCACTGAAGCTTTCTTT. It codes for CASSPLFTGGTEAFF.

This clone was recorded only once. The chain couples TRBV7-2 to TRBJ2-5; the D is unclear. Germline values: CDR1 SGHTA, CDR2 FQGNSA. Trimming removed 1 base at V and 5 bases at J, with 11 bases between. The CDR3 runs 14 residues. The CDR3 DNA is TGTGCCAGCAGCTTAGGCCTAGATGGGGAGACCCAGTACTTC. Residues: CASSLGLDGETQYF.

This chain uses TRBV27 with TRBJ1-5; D uncertain. This CDR3 comprises 14 residues. Germline-derived CDR1 and CDR2 are MNHEY and SMNVEV (reference sequence). V was shortened by 7 bases and J by 2 bases, with 12 bases between the two germline ends. The CDR3 region has the DNA TGTGCCAGCAAACTCGTCGGGGGCAATCAGCCCCAGCATTTT. Translating it yields CASKLVGGNQPQHF.